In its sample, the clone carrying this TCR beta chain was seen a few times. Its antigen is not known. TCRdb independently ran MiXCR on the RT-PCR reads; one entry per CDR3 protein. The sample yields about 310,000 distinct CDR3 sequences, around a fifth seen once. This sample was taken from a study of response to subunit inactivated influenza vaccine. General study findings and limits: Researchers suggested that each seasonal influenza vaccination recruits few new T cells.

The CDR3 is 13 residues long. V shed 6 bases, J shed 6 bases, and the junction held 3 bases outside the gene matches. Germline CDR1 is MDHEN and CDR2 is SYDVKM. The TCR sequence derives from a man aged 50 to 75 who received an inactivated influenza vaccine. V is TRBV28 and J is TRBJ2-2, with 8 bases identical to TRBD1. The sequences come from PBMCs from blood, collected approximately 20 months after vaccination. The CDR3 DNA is TGTGCCAGCAGGCGGACAGGGCCCGGGGAGCTGTTTTTT. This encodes CASRRTGPGELFF. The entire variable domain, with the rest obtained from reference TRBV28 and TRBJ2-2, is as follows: DVKVTQSSRYLVKRTGEKVFLECVQDMDHENMFWYRQDPGLGLRLIYFSYDVKMKEKGDIPEGYSVSREKKERFSLILESASTNQTSMYLCASRRTGPGELFFGEGSRLTVL.